This TCR beta chain came from a study of blood T cell repertoires in COVID-19. Study background: Spain, Italy and the United States supplied samples that represented acute and convalescent COVID-19. PBMCs, B-cell-depleted T cells, or T cells provided the cDNA or gDNA that made up the material.

The germline CDR1 and CDR2 sequences are SGHTA and FQGTGA. V trimming: 5 bases; J trimming: 4 bases; junction bases outside the gene matches: 6. The CDR3 has 15 amino acids. In the original workflow: Amplification from reference gene primers served as the basis for estimated nucleated cell counts. Sequenced by immunoSEQ multiplex PCR; TCRdb stores in-frame clones only, minus some. D and trimming were read from the DNA, whereas the V and J calls and clone size are those reported in that table. The sample lists roughly 140,000 clones, more than 65% occurring once. The source material was peripheral blood. The V gene is TRBV7-3, the J gene TRBJ2-1, with 9 bases lining up with TRBD2. The clonotype comes from a human donor in a cohort sampled during active COVID-19. This CDR3 reads CASSRAGGTYNEQFF. The CDR3 nucleotides are TGTGCCAGCAGCAGAGCGGGGGGCACATACAATGAGCAGTTCTTC. The full variable domain, completed using reference TRBV7-3 and TRBJ2-1, is GAGVSQTPSNKVTEKGKYVELRCDPISGHTALYWYRQSLGQGPEFLIYFQGTGAADDSGLPNDRFFAVRPEGSVSTLKIQRTERGDSAVYLCASSRAGGTYNEQFFGPGTRLTVL.